The 10 T cell receptor beta chains below come from one sample, sequenced in a study of OX40 agonist ivuxolimab in advanced cancers. Libraries were prepared through the immunoSEQ multiplex PCR assay. TCRdb mirrors the immuneACCESS table, restricted to in-frame sequences. Some clones are absent from its copies; in checked studies, under half trace to an unresolved V gene, and the reason for the others is unknown. The table for this sample lists 65,000 to 90,000 clones; more than 85% of them were counted only once. Clones ranked in the top ten supply under 10% of the sample. The material was CD4+ or CD8+ T cells sorted from blood, obtained in a trial of the OX40 agonist ivuxolimab. These TCRs come from an adult with an advanced solid tumor such as melanoma, head and neck, liver or kidney cancer.

CDR3 protein: CASSQGRRVEQYF. The CDR3 DNA reads TGTGCCAGCAGCCAAGGGCGGCGGGTGGAGCAGTACTTC. V is TRBV4-2 and J is TRBJ2-7; D is possibly TRBD2 (5 bases). Germline CDR1 reads LGHNA; CDR2 reads YNFKEQ. This CDR3 comprises 13 residues. V was trimmed by 1 base and J by 7 bases, leaving 11 bases between them.

The V call is TRBV7-8, the J call TRBJ1-3, with D tentatively TRBD1 (5 bases). The CDR3 has 15 residues. Germline CDR1 and CDR2: SGHVS and FQNEAQ. V shed 3 bases and J shed 5 bases, with 14 bases lying between them. The CDR3: CASSFPGDGRNTIYF. The CDR3, as DNA: TGTGCCAGCAGCTTCCCCGGGGACGGAAGAAACACCATATATTTT. Complete variable domain (other parts from reference TRBV7-8 and TRBJ1-3): GAGVSQSPRYKVAKRGQDVALRCDPISGHVSLFWYQQALGQGPEFLTYFQNEAQLDKSGLPSDRFFAERPEGSVSTLKIQRTQQEDSAVYLCASSFPGDGRNTIYFGEGSWLTVV.

J is TRBJ2-1 and V is TRBV7-7; 10 bases are shared with TRBD2. This CDR3 is built from 15 residues. From germline, CDR1 is SSHAT and CDR2 FNYEAQ (reference sequence). Trimming at V came to 5 bases and at J to 2 bases, leaving 3 bases not matched to a gene. In DNA form, the CDR3 reads TGTGCCAGCAGCCCCGGGACTAGCGCCTACAATGAGCAGTTCTTC. Its protein is CASSPGTSAYNEQFF.

CDR3 sequence reads: CASSDRTDTQYF. The CDR3 bases are TGTGCCAGCAGCGACCGCACAGATACGCAGTATTTT. V is TRBV7-2 and J is TRBJ2-3; D is undetermined. The V and J ends lost 5 bases and 1 base respectively, with 4 bases between them. The CDR3 extends over 12 amino acids. CDR1 and CDR2 (germline): SGHTA, FQGNSA. The full variable domain, rest sourced from reference TRBV7-2 and TRBJ2-3, is GAGVSQSPSNKVTEKGKDVELRCDPISGHTALYWYRQSLGQGLEFLIYFQGNSAPDKSGLPSDRFSAERTGGSVSTLTIQRTQQEDSAVYLCASSDRTDTQYFGPGTRLTVL.

The genes are TRBV11-2 and TRBJ1-2; perhaps TRBD1 as D (6 bases). There are 15 residues in the CDR3. V was clipped by 6 bases and J by 8 bases, with 22 bases between them. From germline, CDR1 is SGHAT and CDR2 FQNNGV. The CDR3 nucleotides are TGTGCCAGCAGATCCCCAGAGGGGGGTCTGGGCGGCTACACCTTC. This gives the protein CASRSPEGGLGGYTF.

The chain carries TRBV7-9 and TRBJ1-1, with D maybe TRBD1 (5 bases). Deletions cut 5 bases from V and 4 bases from J, with 14 bases between. CDR3 length: 14 amino acids. Looked up from germline, CDR1 is SEHNR and CDR2 is FQNEAQ (reference sequence). The CDR3 reads CASSRDIQGTEAFF. The CDR3 coding sequence is TGTGCCAGCAGCCGCGACATCCAGGGCACTGAAGCTTTCTTT.

V gene TRBV9 combines with J gene TRBJ2-7; D may be TRBD1 or TRBD2 (5 bases each). The CDR3 extends over 16 amino acids. The germline CDR1 and CDR2 sequences are SGDLS and YYNGEE. The V end was cut by 0 bases, the J end by 2 bases, with 15 bases between. DNA for the CDR3: TGTGCCAGCAGCGTAGGGGCGAGGGGTTCTACCTACGAGCAGTACTTC. Translating gives CASSVGARGSTYEQYF.

The rearrangement joins TRBV7-8 to TRBJ2-6; D is perhaps TRBD1 or TRBD2 (5 bases each). Trimming pared 4 bases from V and 3 bases from J, leaving 10 bases between. This CDR3 comprises 15 residues. CDR1 is SGHVS and CDR2 is FQNEAQ in the germline V gene. The CDR3 sequence: CASSYEGIGANVLTF. As DNA, the CDR3 is TGTGCCAGCAGCTACGAGGGGATTGGGGCCAACGTCCTGACTTTC. Full variable domain (remainder filled in from reference TRBV7-8 and TRBJ2-6): GAGVSQSPRYKVAKRGQDVALRCDPISGHVSLFWYQQALGQGPEFLTYFQNEAQLDKSGLPSDRFFAERPEGSVSTLKIQRTQQEDSAVYLCASSYEGIGANVLTFGAGSRLTVL.

The rearrangement uses TRBV4-3 and TRBJ1-5; D may be TRBD1 (5 bases). The CDR3 is 14 amino acids. V gave up 4 bases and J gave up 6 bases, with 13 bases separating them. Germline V CDR1 and CDR2: LGHNA, YSLEER. Here the CDR3 DNA reads TGCGCCAGCAGCCCGGGGGGAGTCGGTCAGCCCCAGCATTTT. Its translation is CASSPGGVGQPQHF.

On this clone itself: Other DNA sequences in the sample encode the same CDR3. The chain couples TRBV19 to TRBJ2-7; 10 bases map to TRBD1. Germline CDR1 LNHDA, CDR2 SQIVND (reference sequence). The V gene end was trimmed by 1 base and the J gene end by 2 bases; junction bases not matched to a gene: 5. This CDR3 is 16 amino acids long. The CDR3 region has the DNA TGTGCCAGTAGTATAGGTGGACAGGGGGGGACCTACGAGCAGTACTTC. Translating it yields CASSIGGQGGTYEQYF.